The present T cell receptor (beta chain) was sequenced within a study of blood T cell repertoires in COVID-19 (dated by TCRdb to about 2020). As for the study more broadly: Collaborator samples came from the United States, Italy and Spain and covered acute and convalescent phases of COVID-19. Nearly every sample came with metadata listing a de-identified subject ID, COVID-19 status, age in years and sex. The material from the prospective study consisted of cDNA or gDNA derived from T cells, B-cell-depleted T cells, or PBMCs. The samples were drawn from the first 160 participants of the ongoing ImmuneRACE study and from roughly 1,300 subjects provided by 6 global collaborators. Where available, HLA class I and class II types were obtained from metadata supplied by the sample provider rather than from assay-based typing. The repertoires were made available in a free public database intended to serve as a resource for research on the immune response to SARS-CoV-2. Subjects who had been exposed to COVID-19, were actively infected with it, or had recovered from it provided the deeply sampled blood TCRbeta repertoires that made up the dataset. Findings and caveats that apply to the study as a whole: How much clinical and demographic metadata was included differed by source and by participant, and the metadata was provided uncurated.

In the prospective study, participants were 18 to 89 years old, resided in approximately 22 geographic areas of the United States, and were enrolled through a virtual design. Cohort assignment in the prospective study relied on participant-reported clinical history from a screening survey and a study questionnaire. Recovered participants in ImmuneRACE Cohort 3 were defined by two consecutive negative NP/OP PCR tests, clearance by a healthcare professional, or resolution of symptoms. In the prospective study, whole blood, serum and a nasopharyngeal or oropharyngeal swab were collected from each participant by mobile phlebotomists. Prospective study participants could optionally give additional blood draws and questionnaires over a roughly 2-month period. Prospective study blood samples were shipped either frozen or at room temperature before DNA extraction. There are 14 amino acids in the CDR3, from cysteine to phenylalanine inclusive. Of the read, only the CDR3 DNA is kept; its 42 bases are in frame from base 1. Sequences SEHNR (CDR1) and FQNEAQ (CDR2) are obtained from the germline V gene (reference sequence). V is cut by 4 bases and J by 1 base, and the space between the germline ends is 11 bases.

TCRbeta CDR3 regions were amplified from genomic DNA by means of the immunoSEQ Assay, a bias-controlled multiplex PCR. Regarding the original processing steps: The number of nucleated cells in each sample was estimated from the amplification of reference gene primers within the assay. Sequence reads were collapsed and filtered to measure the absolute abundance of every unique TCRbeta CDR3 rearrangement. For each sample, productive Simpson clonality was calculated by taking the square root of Simpson's diversity index across productive rearrangements. This is the immuneACCESS table as TCRdb keeps it, with only in-frame sequences that have V and J called. A part of the clones is gone; compared with another copy, unresolved V genes explain less than half, and the rest is unexplained. V and J calls plus clone size are reproduced from that table; the DNA served to infer D and trimming. This sample lists 200,000 to 250,000 clones; 84% were detected once. The top ten clonotypes cover less than 7% of the sample.

In the case of this clone: The antigen it binds to is not known. Per-base quality was not reported, and no clone a single base away is much larger than it.

The chain employs TRBV7-9 and TRBJ2-7; TRBD1 is perhaps the D gene, given 6 matching bases. This receptor was taken from a woman aged 40 to 50 who had recovered from COVID-19. The sequenced material came from PBMCs or T cells enriched from blood (not recorded which). The CDR3 reads as follows: CASSYRDKSYEQYF. The bases are TGTGCCAGCAGCTACCGGGACAAGTCCTACGAGCAGTACTTC.